This TCR beta chain derives from a study of technical replicates of blood from several donors. Clones were sequenced by immunoSEQ multiplex PCR, and TCRdb holds only the in-frame ones, with some missing. The sample lists about 83,000 clones, approximately 94% seen once, with around 0.25% in the top ten. There are 15 residues in the CDR3. CDR1 is SGHAT and CDR2 is FQNNGV in the germline V gene. V was trimmed by 4 bases and J by 1 base, leaving 13 bases between them. The sequence came from a human donor in good health. This rearrangement joins TRBV11-2 to TRBJ1-1; D is uncertain. The sequenced material came from T cells isolated from PBMCs. CDR3: CASSYTKRENTEAFF. Here the CDR3 DNA reads TGTGCCAGCAGCTACACAAAACGGGAGAACACTGAAGCTTTCTTT.